This TCR beta chain was sequenced during a study of T cell responses to AZD1222 COVID-19 vaccine. This CDR3 has 16 residues. With V trimmed by 4 bases and J by 5 bases, 12 bases remained unmatched. Germline assignment: CDR1 SGHDT and CDR2 YYEEEE. Broader study findings: The study sampled repertoires only after the peak T cell response. Among those given AZD1222, only 6 or 7 were seropositive at baseline. After two AZD1222 doses, spike-specific TCR breadth and depth rose versus day 0. There were mostly white British donors and more females than males, and clonal diversity was possibly underestimated.

Concerning this clone: Its antigen is still unknown.

Profiling relied on immunoSEQ multiplex PCR, and the TCRdb table lists in-frame clones only, not all of them. The sample consists of 140,000 to 150,000 clones, approximately 90% of them appearing once. The chain has TRBV5-6 and TRBJ2-3; 8 positions match TRBD2. The sample consisted of peripheral blood, taken on day 0 of AZD1222 vaccination. This TCR derives from an adult in good health. The CDR3 DNA reads TGTGCCAGCAGCAGAATCGCAGCGGGAGCCATAGATACGCAGTATTTT. It encodes CASSRIAAGAIDTQYF.